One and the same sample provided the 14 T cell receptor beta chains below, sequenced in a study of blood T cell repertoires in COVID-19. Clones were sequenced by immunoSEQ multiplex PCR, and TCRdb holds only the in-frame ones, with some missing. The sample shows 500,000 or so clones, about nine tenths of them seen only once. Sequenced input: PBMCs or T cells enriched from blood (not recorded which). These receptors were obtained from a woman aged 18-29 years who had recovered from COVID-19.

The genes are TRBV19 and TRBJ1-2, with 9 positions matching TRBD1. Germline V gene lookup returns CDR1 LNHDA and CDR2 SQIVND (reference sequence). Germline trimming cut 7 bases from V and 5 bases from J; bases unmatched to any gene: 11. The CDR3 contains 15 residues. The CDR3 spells CASTPRPTGGYGYTF. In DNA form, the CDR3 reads TGTGCCAGTACCCCCCGGCCGACAGGGGGATATGGCTACACCTTC.

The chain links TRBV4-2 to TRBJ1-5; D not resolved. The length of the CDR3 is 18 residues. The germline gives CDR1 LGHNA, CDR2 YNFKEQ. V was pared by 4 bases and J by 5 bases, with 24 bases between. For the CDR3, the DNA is TGTGCCAGCAGCCTTCACCTTGGGGAGGGTTCGGGCGATCAGCCCCAGCATTTT. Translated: CASSLHLGEGSGDQPQHF.

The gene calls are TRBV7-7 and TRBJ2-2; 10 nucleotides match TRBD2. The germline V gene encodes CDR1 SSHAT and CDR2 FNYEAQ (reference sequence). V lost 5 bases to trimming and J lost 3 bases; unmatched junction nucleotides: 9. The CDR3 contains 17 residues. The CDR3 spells CASSRSLAGGHTGELFF. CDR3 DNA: TGTGCCAGCAGCCGGTCTTTAGCGGGGGGTCACACCGGGGAGCTGTTTTTT.

The CDR3 DNA sequence: TGTGCCAGTAGTTTAGGGCCAGCGGAAAAACTGTTTTTT. Its translation: CASSLGPAEKLFF. The V call is TRBV19, the J call TRBJ1-4; D unresolved. The V end was cut by 5 bases, the J end by 8 bases, with 12 bases between. Germline V gene sequence: CDR1 LNHDA, CDR2 SQIVND (reference sequence). The CDR3 totals 13 residues.

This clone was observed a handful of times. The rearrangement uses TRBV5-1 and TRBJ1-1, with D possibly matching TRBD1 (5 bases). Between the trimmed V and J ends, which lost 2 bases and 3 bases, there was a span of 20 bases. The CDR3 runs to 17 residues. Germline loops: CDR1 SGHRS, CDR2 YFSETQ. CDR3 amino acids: CASSFKTATQQDTEAFF. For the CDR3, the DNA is TGCGCCAGCAGCTTTAAGACAGCAACCCAACAGGACACTGAAGCTTTCTTT.

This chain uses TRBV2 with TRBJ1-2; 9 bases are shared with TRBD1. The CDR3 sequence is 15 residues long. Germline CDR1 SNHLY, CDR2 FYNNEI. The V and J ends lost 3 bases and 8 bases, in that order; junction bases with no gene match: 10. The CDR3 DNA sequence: TGTGCCAGCAGTGATGGTTGGGACAGGGAGGGGGGCTACACCTTC. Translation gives CASSDGWDREGGYTF.

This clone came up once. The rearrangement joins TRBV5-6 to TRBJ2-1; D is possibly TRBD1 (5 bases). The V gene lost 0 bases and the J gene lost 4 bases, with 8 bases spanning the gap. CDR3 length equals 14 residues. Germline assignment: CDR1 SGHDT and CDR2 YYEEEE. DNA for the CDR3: TGTGCCAGCAGCTTGGGACAGACATACAATGAGCAGTTCTTC. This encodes CASSLGQTYNEQFF.

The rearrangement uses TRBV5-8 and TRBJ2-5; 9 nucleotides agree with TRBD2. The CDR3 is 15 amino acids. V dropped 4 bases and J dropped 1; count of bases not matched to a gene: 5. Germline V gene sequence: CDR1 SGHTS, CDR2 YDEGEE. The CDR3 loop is CASSLSGGSQETQYF. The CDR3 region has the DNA TGTGCCAGCAGCCTTAGCGGGGGCTCCCAAGAGACCCAGTACTTC.

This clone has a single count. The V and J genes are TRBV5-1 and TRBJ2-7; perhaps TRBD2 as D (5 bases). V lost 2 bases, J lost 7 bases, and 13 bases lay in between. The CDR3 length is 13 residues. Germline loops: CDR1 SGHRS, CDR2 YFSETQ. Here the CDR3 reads CASSLGFRDEQYF. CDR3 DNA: TGCGCCAGCAGCTTAGGTTTTCGGGATGAGCAGTACTTC.

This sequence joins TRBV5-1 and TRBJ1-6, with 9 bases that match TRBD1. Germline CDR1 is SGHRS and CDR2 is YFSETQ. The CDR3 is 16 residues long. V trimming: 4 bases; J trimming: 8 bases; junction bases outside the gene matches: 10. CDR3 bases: TGCGCCAGCAGCCACCACCCGGGACAGGGATATTCACCCCTCCACTTT. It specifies CASSHHPGQGYSPLHF.

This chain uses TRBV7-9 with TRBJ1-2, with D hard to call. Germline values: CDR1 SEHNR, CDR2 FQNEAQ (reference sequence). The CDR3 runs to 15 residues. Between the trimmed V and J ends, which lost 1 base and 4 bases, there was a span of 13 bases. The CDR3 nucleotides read TGTGCCAGCAGCTTAGTGGGTCAGGCTGGCTATGGCTACACCTTC. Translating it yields CASSLVGQAGYGYTF.

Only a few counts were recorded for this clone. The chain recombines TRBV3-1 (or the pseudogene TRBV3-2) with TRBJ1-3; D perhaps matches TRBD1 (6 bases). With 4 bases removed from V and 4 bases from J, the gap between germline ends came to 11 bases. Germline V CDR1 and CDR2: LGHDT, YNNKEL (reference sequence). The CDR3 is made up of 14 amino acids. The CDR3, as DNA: TGTGCCAGCAGCCTGGGGACATCGGGAAACACCATATATTTT. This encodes CASSLGTSGNTIYF.

CDR3 sequence (DNA): TGTGCCGTCGGACTAGCTAGCACAGATACGCAGTATTTT. Translated, it gives CAVGLASTDTQYF. V gene TRBV24-1 combines with J gene TRBJ2-3, with TRBD2 matching over 8 bases. The V gene end was trimmed by 12 bases and the J gene end by 0 bases; junction bases not matched to a gene: 4. Germline V lookup: CDR1 KGHDR, CDR2 SFDVKD. This CDR3 has 13 amino acids.

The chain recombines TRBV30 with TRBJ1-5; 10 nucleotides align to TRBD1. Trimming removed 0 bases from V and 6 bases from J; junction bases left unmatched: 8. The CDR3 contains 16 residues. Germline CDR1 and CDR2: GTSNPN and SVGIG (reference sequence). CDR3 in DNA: TGTGCCTGGAGTGTGGAGGGACAGGGGAGATCTCAGCCCCAGCATTTT. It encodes CAWSVEGQGRSQPQHF.